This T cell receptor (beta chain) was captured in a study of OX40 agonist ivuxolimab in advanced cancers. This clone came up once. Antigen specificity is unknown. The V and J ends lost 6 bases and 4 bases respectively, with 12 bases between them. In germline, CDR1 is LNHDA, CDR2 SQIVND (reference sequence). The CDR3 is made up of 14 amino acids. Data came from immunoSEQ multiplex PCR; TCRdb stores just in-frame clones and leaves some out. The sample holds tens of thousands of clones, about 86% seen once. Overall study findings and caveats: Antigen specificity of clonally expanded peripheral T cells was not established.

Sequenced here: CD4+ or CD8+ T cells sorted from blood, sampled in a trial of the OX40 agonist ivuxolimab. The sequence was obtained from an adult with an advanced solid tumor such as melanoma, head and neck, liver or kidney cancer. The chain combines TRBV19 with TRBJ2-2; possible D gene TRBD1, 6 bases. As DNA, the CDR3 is TGTGCCAGTAGGCCTGACAGGTTCACCGGGGAGCTGTTTTTT. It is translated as CASRPDRFTGELFF.